What follows are 27 T cell receptor beta chains derived from one specimen sequenced in a study of regulatory T cells in long-lasting Graves disease (dated by TCRdb to the early 2020s). Receptor amplification or capture employed multiplex PCR. The sequencer was an Illumina HiSeq 4000. iRepertoire HTBI primers and Arm-PCR amplification of CDR3 regions were used to construct TCR beta libraries. TCRdb passed the public sequencing reads through fastp at Q25 and MiXCR, retaining productive beta sequences. A single entry per CDR3 protein holds the most common genes and DNA from its merged rows. In this sample the table shows over 350,000 distinct CDR3 sequences, about 20% of which occur a single time. The biggest ten clones account for less than 25% of the sample. Read against the paper, the sample's time point label means: persistent/refractory GD, antithyroid drugs over 5 years with positive TRAb. For both TCR sequencing and RNA sequencing, RNA was extracted from PBMCs in TRIzol.

The starting material was peripheral blood mononuclear cells (PBMCs), obtained when the disease was refractory, from a patient treated with antithyroid drugs. The receptors originated from a female donor with Graves disease.

This clonotype was counted ten times or more. The V and J genes are TRBV12-3 or TRBV12-4 and TRBJ2-2; D is uncertain. The CDR3 extends over 13 amino acids. The V gene lost 6 bases and the J gene lost 5 bases, with 10 bases spanning the gap. The CDR3 here is CASSKAGTGELFF. For the CDR3, the DNA is TGTGCCAGCAGCAAGGCCGGGACCGGGGAGCTGTTTTTT.

This clonotype turned up a few times. The chain links TRBV4-3 to TRBJ1-2; maybe TRBD1 (6 bases). With 0 bases removed from V and 4 bases from J, the gap between germline ends came to 12 bases. The CDR3 consists of 15 residues. The germline V gene has CDR1 LGHNA and CDR2 YSLEER. As DNA, the CDR3 is TGCGCCAGCAGCCAAGATCTGGGGGGCGGCTATGGCTACACCTTC. Translation: CASSQDLGGGYGYTF.

This clonotype appeared many times. This rearrangement joins TRBV7-2 to TRBJ1-5; D gene ambiguous. The CDR3 has 15 amino acids. The germline V gene has CDR1 SGHTA and CDR2 FQGNSA. The V and J ends lost 4 bases and 4 bases respectively, with 14 bases between them. The CDR3 sequence is CASSSGFWENQPQHF. CDR3 DNA sequence: TGTGCCAGCAGCTCCGGGTTTTGGGAAAATCAGCCCCAGCATTTT.

This clonotype was counted only a few times. The genes are TRBV6-1 and TRBJ1-1, with D possibly matching TRBD1 (6 bases). The germline V gene has CDR1 MNHNS and CDR2 SASEGT. Trimming pared 6 bases from V and 0 bases from J, leaving 11 bases between. The CDR3 spans 14 residues. The CDR3 nucleotides are TGTGCCAGCAGACGACAGGCCCTGAACACTGAAGCTTTCTTT. As protein: CASRRQALNTEAFF.

V is TRBV11-2 and J is TRBJ2-5; D uncertain. CDR3 length equals 15 residues. Trimming shortened V by 5 bases and J by 1 base, and 14 bases separated the two germline ends. In germline, CDR1 is SGHAT, CDR2 FQNNGV. CDR3 DNA sequence: TGTGCCAGCAGCCCGCCTTCACGGAGCCAAGAGACCCAGTACTTC. Its protein is CASSPPSRSQETQYF.

In its sample, this clonotype was seen many times. The chain is built from TRBV28 and TRBJ2-7; 7 bases agree with TRBD2. Germline loops: CDR1 MDHEN, CDR2 SYDVKM. The length of the CDR3 is 17 residues. Trimming at V came to 6 bases and at J to 3 bases, leaving 17 bases not matched to a gene. Written as DNA, the CDR3 is TGTGCCAGCAGCTATCCTTACAAAGCGGGACCCCACTACGAGCAGTACTTC. It specifies CASSYPYKAGPHYEQYF.

This clonotype was detected many times. The J gene is TRBJ2-5, the V gene TRBV20-1; D gene uncertain. Trimming stripped 1 base from V and 1 base from J, with 13 bases between. The CDR3 spans 15 residues. Germline assignment: CDR1 DFQATT and CDR2 SNEGSKA (reference sequence). The CDR3, as DNA: TGCAGTGCTAGAGGGAAGGCAGAAAGCCAAGAGACCCAGTACTTC. Translation: CSARGKAESQETQYF.

This clonotype has at least ten counts. The chain couples TRBV7-2 to TRBJ1-2; TRBD1 is a possible D gene (5 bases). CDR1 is SGHTA and CDR2 is FQGNSA in the germline V gene. The CDR3 runs to 12 residues. The ends were cut back, 0 bases at V and 6 bases at J, with 5 bases in the middle. In DNA, the CDR3 is TGTGCCAGCAGCTTAGCCAGGGATGGCTACACCTTC. This encodes CASSLARDGYTF.

This clonotype was detected many times. The chain couples TRBV7-2 to TRBJ1-1, with a tentative D call TRBD1 (6 bases). The V and J ends lost 1 base and 11 bases respectively, with 11 bases between them. CDR1 and CDR2 from the germline V gene are SGHTA and FQGNSA. The CDR3 has 12 amino acids. CDR3 DNA sequence: TGTGCCAGCAGCTTAGGGGGGCCGTGGGCTTTCTTT. Residues: CASSLGGPWAFF.

Ten or more counts support this clonotype. V is TRBV24-1 and J is TRBJ1-5; D unclear. V lost 3 bases to trimming and J lost 11 bases, with 13 bases between them. The germline V gene encodes CDR1 KGHDR and CDR2 SFDVKD. CDR3 length equals 13 residues. The CDR3 nucleotides are TGTGCCACCAGTGATCCCGGTCGGCCAGCCCAGCATTTT. Amino acids: CATSDPGRPAQHF.

The genes are TRBV10-3 and TRBJ2-7, with 7 bases matching TRBD1. The CDR3 contains 14 residues. The germline gives CDR1 ENHRY, CDR2 SYGVKD. V shed 2 bases, J shed 3 bases, and the junction held 4 bases outside the gene matches. The chain's CDR3 is CAISEPGQVYEQYF. The CDR3 DNA sequence: TGTGCCATCAGTGAGCCCGGACAGGTCTACGAGCAGTACTTC.

The chain joins TRBV6-5 to TRBJ2-7; a possible D gene is TRBD2 (6 bases). This CDR3 comprises 14 residues. V gave up 1 base and J gave up 4 bases, with 11 bases separating them. From germline, CDR1 is MNHEY and CDR2 SVGAGI. This chain's CDR3 is CASSYFGGGYEQYF. CDR3 DNA sequence: TGTGCCAGCAGTTACTTTGGGGGAGGATACGAGCAGTACTTC.

This clonotype was picked up a small number of times. The chain combines TRBV4-1 with TRBJ2-7; 8 bases are shared with TRBD1. V was clipped by 3 bases and J by 2 bases; unmatched bases: 3. Germline assignment: CDR1 MGHRA and CDR2 YSYEKL. This CDR3 spans 14 amino acids. The CDR3 coding sequence is TGCGCCAGCAGCCATGGACAGGGCCCCTACGAGCAGTACTTC. Translating it yields CASSHGQGPYEQYF.

This clonotype was counted many times. The genes are TRBV12-3 or TRBV12-4 and TRBJ2-2; 10 bases fit TRBD1. Trimming cost V 5 bases and J 8 bases; bases outside gene matches: 8. The CDR3 runs 15 residues. In DNA form, the CDR3 reads TGTGCCAGCAGTCGGACAGGGGGTGGTTCGGGGGAGCTGTTTTTT. This translates into CASSRTGGGSGELFF.

This clonotype was observed a handful of times. The rearrangement joins TRBV19 to TRBJ1-5, with D unresolved. V lost 6 bases to trimming and J lost 0 bases, with 9 bases between them. The CDR3 length is 14 residues. CDR1 LNHDA and CDR2 SQIVND come from the germline V gene (reference sequence). The CDR3 loop reads CASSDDLSNQPQHF. Written as DNA, the CDR3 is TGTGCCAGTAGCGACGACCTTAGCAATCAGCCCCAGCATTTT.

This clonotype was picked up a small number of times. The chain is built from TRBV20-1 and TRBJ1-1; D not resolved. Germline V gene sequence: CDR1 DFQATT, CDR2 SNEGSKA (reference sequence). Trimming shortened V by 1 base and J by 3 bases, and 9 bases separated the two germline ends. This CDR3 has 13 amino acids. The CDR3 sequence is CSARVMGDTEAFF. In nucleotides, the CDR3 is TGCAGTGCTAGAGTGATGGGTGACACTGAAGCTTTCTTT.

This clonotype occurred a few times. The chain links TRBV7-2 to TRBJ2-3, with D possibly TRBD1 on 5 matching bases. There are 14 residues in the CDR3. V shed 0 bases and J shed 6 bases, with 10 bases lying between them. Germline assignment: CDR1 SGHTA and CDR2 FQGNSA. Here the CDR3 DNA reads TGTGCCAGCAGCTTAGCGTCAGGGTCCGATACGCAGTATTTT. This sequence encodes CASSLASGSDTQYF.

J is TRBJ1-4 and V is TRBV29-1; possibly TRBD1 for D (5 bases). The CDR3 covers 15 residues. Germline CDR1 and CDR2: SQVTM and ANQGSEA. Trimming left V 8 bases short and J 0 bases short, with 16 bases between. CDR3 region: CSPRGGGATNEKLFF. The CDR3 DNA is TGCAGCCCGAGGGGAGGAGGGGCAACTAATGAAAAACTGTTTTTT.

This clonotype was observed many times. The J gene is TRBJ1-2, the V gene TRBV7-2; D remains unclear. V was shortened by 7 bases and J by 6 bases, with 18 bases between the two germline ends. From germline, CDR1 is SGHTA and CDR2 FQGNSA. CDR3 length: 14 residues. The CDR3 sequence: CASNFGVEQDGYTF. For the CDR3, the DNA is TGTGCCAGCAACTTCGGGGTTGAGCAGGATGGCTACACCTTC.

The CDR3 reads CASSLSTTSGRGTDTQYF. The CDR3 bases are TGTGCCAGCAGTTTATCGACGACTAGCGGGAGGGGCACAGATACGCAGTATTTT. V is TRBV27 and J is TRBJ2-3; 14 bases map to TRBD2. This CDR3 comprises 18 residues. Trimming at V came to 0 bases and at J to 1 base, leaving 3 bases not matched to a gene. Germline V gene sequence: CDR1 MNHEY, CDR2 SMNVEV (reference sequence).

The chain has TRBV9 and TRBJ2-3; 8 nucleotides align to TRBD2. The J call may be wrong; the DNA end is better matched by TRBJ2-5. The CDR3 is 16 residues long. Germline V gene sequence: CDR1 SGDLS, CDR2 YYNGEE. The CDR3 reads CASSVSPGGPGETQYF. The CDR3 coding sequence is TGTGCCAGCAGCGTCAGTCCGGGAGGGCCAGGGGAGACCCAGTACTTC.

The rearrangement links TRBV6-1 to TRBJ1-1; D is unclear. Germline V gene lookup returns CDR1 MNHNS and CDR2 SASEGT. Trimming pared 3 bases from V and 11 bases from J, leaving 13 bases between. This CDR3 contains 12 residues. This chain's CDR3 is CASSEWARVAFF. The CDR3 DNA follows: TGTGCCAGCAGTGAGTGGGCCCGCGTGGCTTTCTTT.

The rearrangement uses TRBV20-1 and TRBJ2-5; D call uncertain. This CDR3 region has 15 residues. Germline loops: CDR1 DFQATT, CDR2 SNEGSKA (reference sequence). Trimming removed 0 bases from V and 2 bases from J, with 13 bases in between. CDR3 sequence: CSARDIRPEQETQYF. CDR3 DNA sequence: TGCAGTGCTAGAGATATCCGGCCAGAACAAGAGACCCAGTACTTC.

This clonotype was picked up a small number of times. The chain joins TRBV7-2 to TRBJ1-1; 8 positions agree with TRBD1. CDR3 length: 15 residues. The junction had 3 bases not matched to a gene; V was cut back by 2 bases and J by 1 base. Germline V gene data show CDR1 as SGHTA and CDR2 as FQGNSA. The CDR3 region is CASSLQGAPNTEAFF. The DNA of the CDR3 is TGTGCCAGCAGCTTACAGGGGGCGCCGAACACTGAAGCTTTCTTT.

This clonotype has only one observation. It may be a read error: a sequence one base away is much more abundant. This chain joins TRBV11-2 and TRBJ2-7; D possibly corresponds to TRBD2 (5 bases). The CDR3 loop spans 14 amino acids. The germline gives CDR1 SGHAT, CDR2 FQNNGV. The V end was cut by 3 bases, the J end by 2 bases, with 11 bases between. CDR3 sequence reads: CASSFEGSAYEQYF. CDR3 nucleotide sequence: TGTGCCAGCAGCTTTGAGGGCAGTGCCTACGAGCAGTACTTC.

This rearrangement joins TRBV6-1 to TRBJ2-7; D gene unclear. Germline CDR1 and CDR2: MNHNS and SASEGT. The CDR3 is 11 residues long. V shed 4 bases and J shed 3 bases, with 4 bases lying between them. CDR3 sequence: CASSGRYEQYF. The CDR3 DNA sequence: TGTGCCAGCAGTGGCCGCTACGAGCAGTACTTC.

This chain uses TRBV6-9 with TRBJ1-5; D ambiguous. CDR3 length: 14 amino acids. V was shortened by 1 base and J by 7 bases, with 11 bases between the two germline ends. Germline lookup yields CDR1 MNHGY and CDR2 SVAAGI. The CDR3 coding sequence is TGTGCCAGCAGTTATTTCTCAGGAAAGCAGCCCCAGCATTTT. Translated, it gives CASSYFSGKQPQHF.